This TCR beta chain emerged from a study of T-cell reconstitution after alpha-beta-depleted transplantation in children. Germline assignment: CDR1 LGHNT and CDR2 FRNRAP. The V segment lost 0 bases and the J segment 5 bases; nucleotides outside the gene matches: 7. The CDR3 has 16 residues. Researchers prepared the TCRbeta library using unique molecular identifiers, the study reports. In TCRdb, the PCR reads were re-called with MiXCR into one record per CDR3 protein. The top ten clones hold 14% of a sample with about 460,000 distinct CDR3 sequences, 9.5% to 12% of them seen once. This clonotype was seen repeatedly, ten times or more. Antigen: not known. Study results and limitations: Surviving recipient cells, namely T cells and thymic progenitors, were the source of high day-60 TCRbeta diversity in some patients. At around two months after transplant, the alpha-beta T cells were reportedly derived from several hundred expanded clones that came from non-depleted graft cells. The main origin of T-cell counts and diversity one year after transplant was newly produced T cells.

The sample in question was PBMCs, mostly from graft donor cells, obtained 180 days after TCRalphabeta/CD19-depleted stem cell transplant. The receptor was derived from a female patient aged 2-9 years who had a stem cell transplant for aplastic anemia, so the T cells may come from the graft donor. This chain uses TRBV12-5 with TRBJ2-1, with 7 bases that match TRBD2. The CDR3 loop reads CASGLVGLAENNEQFF. In nucleotides, the CDR3 is TGTGCTAGTGGTTTGGTGGGGCTAGCGGAAAACAATGAGCAGTTCTTC.